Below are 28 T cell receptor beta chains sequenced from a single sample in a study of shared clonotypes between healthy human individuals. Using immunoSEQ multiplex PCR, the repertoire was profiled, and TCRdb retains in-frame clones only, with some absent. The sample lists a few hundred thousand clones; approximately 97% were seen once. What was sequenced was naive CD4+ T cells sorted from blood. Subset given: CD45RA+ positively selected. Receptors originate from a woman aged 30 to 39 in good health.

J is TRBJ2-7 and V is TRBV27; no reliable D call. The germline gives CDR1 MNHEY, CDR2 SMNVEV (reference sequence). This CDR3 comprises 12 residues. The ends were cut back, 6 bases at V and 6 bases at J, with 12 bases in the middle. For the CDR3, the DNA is TGTGCCAGCAGAGGCGGCGTAGGCGAGCAGTACTTC. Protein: CASRGGVGEQYF.

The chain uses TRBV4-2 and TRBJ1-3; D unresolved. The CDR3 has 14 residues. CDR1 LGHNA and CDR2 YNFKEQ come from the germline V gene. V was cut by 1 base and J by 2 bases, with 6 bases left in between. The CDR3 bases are TGTGCCAGCAGCCAAGCTTCCCCTGGAAACACCATATATTTT. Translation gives CASSQASPGNTIYF.

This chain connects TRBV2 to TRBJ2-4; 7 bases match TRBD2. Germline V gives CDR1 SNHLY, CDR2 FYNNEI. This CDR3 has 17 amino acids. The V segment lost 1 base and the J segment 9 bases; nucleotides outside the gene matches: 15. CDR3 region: CASSEVRPPLLASIQYF. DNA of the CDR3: TGTGCCAGCAGTGAAGTTCGACCCCCGCTACTAGCGTCCATTCAGTACTTC.

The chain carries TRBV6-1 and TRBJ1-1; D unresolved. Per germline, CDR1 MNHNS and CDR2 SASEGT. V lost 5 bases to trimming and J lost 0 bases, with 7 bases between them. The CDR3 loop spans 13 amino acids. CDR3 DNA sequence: TGTGCCAGCAGTTCGACTGTGAACACTGAAGCTTTCTTT. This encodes CASSSTVNTEAFF.

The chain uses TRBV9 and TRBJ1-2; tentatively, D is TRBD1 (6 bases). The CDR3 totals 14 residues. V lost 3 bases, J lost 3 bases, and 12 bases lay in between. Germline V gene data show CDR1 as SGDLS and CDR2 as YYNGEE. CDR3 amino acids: CASSGTGRDYGYTF. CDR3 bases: TGTGCCAGCAGCGGTACAGGGAGGGACTATGGCTACACCTTC.

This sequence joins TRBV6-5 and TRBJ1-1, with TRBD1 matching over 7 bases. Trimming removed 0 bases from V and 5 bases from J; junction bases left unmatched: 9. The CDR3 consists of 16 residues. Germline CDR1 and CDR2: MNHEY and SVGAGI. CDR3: CASSYSRQGVGTEAFF. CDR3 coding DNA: TGTGCCAGCAGTTACTCGAGACAGGGTGTTGGGACTGAAGCTTTCTTT.

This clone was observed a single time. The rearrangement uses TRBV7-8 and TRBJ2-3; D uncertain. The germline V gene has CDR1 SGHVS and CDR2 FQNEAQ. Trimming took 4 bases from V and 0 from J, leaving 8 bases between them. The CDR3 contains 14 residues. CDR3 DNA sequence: TGTGCCAGCAGCTCCCAAAGGAGCACAGATACGCAGTATTTT. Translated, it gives CASSSQRSTDTQYF.

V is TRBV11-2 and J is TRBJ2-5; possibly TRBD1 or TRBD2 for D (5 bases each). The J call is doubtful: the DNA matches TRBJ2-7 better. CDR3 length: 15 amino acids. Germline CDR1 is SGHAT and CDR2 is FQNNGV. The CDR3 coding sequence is TGTGCCAGCAGCCCGCCTCGAAGGGACCACTACGAGCAGTACTTC. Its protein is CASSPPRRDHYEQYF.

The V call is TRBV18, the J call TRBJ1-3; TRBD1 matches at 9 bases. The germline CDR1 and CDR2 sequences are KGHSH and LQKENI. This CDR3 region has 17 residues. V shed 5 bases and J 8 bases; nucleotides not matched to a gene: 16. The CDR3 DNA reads TGTGCCAGCTCAAGCAACGCTATCACAGGGGGCATCGACACCATATATTTT. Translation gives CASSSNAITGGIDTIYF.

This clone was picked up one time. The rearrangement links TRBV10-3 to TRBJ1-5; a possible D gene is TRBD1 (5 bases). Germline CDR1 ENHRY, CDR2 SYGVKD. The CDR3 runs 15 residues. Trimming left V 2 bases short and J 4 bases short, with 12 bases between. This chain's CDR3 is CAISEPQGKNQPQHF. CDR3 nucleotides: TGTGCCATCAGTGAGCCTCAGGGTAAGAATCAGCCCCAGCATTTT.

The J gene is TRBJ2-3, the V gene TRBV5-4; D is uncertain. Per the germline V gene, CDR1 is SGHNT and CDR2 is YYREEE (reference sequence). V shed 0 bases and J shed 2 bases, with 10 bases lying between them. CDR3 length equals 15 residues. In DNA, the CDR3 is TGTGCCAGCAGCTTGGGTAGTGGGAACACAGATACGCAGTATTTT. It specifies CASSLGSGNTDTQYF. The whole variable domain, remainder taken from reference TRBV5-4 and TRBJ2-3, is ETGVTQSPTHLIKTRGQQVTLRCSSQSGHNTVSWYQQALGQGPQFIFQYYREEENGRGNFPPRFSGLQFPNYSSELNVNALELDDSALYLCASSLGSGNTDTQYFGPGTRLTVL.

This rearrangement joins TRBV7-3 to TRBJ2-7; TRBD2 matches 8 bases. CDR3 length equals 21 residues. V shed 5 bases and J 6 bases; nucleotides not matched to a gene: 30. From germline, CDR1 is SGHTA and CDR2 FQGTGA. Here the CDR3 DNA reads TGTGCCAGCAGCACATTAATGACCGGGACTAGGGGCATCACACCCCATCGCGAGCAGTACTTC. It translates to CASSTLMTGTRGITPHREQYF.

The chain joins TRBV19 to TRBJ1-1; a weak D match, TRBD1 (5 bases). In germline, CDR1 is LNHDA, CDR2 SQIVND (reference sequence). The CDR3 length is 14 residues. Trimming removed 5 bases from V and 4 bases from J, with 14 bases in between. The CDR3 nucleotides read TGTGCCAGTAGTCCGTGGGAGGGGCCCACTGAAGCTTTCTTT. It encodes CASSPWEGPTEAFF.

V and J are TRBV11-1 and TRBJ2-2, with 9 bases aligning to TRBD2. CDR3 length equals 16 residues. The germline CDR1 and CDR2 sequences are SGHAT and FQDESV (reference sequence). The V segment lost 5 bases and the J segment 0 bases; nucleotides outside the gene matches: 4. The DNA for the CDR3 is TGTGCCAGCAGCAGTAGCGGGAGCACGAACACCGGGGAGCTGTTTTTT. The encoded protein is CASSSSGSTNTGELFF.

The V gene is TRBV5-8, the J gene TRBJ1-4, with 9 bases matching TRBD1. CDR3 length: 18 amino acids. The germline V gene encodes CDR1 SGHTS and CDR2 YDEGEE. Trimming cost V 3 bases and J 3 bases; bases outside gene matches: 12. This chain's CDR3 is CASSSRDRALSSNEKLFF. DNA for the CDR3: TGTGCCAGCAGCTCCCGGGACAGGGCTTTGTCGTCTAATGAAAAACTGTTTTTT. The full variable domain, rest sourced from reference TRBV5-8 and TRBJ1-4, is EAGVTQSPTHLIKTRGQQATLRCSPISGHTSVYWYQQALGLGLQFLLWYDEGEERNRGNFPPRFSGRQFPNYSSELNVNALELEDSALYLCASSSRDRALSSNEKLFFGSGTQLSVL.

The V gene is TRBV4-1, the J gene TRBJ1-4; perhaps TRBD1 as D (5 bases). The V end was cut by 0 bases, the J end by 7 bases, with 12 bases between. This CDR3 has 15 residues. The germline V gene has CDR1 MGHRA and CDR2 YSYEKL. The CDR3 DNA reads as TGCGCCAGCAGCCAAGATAGGGCAGGGAGTGAAAAACTGTTTTTT. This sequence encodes CASSQDRAGSEKLFF.

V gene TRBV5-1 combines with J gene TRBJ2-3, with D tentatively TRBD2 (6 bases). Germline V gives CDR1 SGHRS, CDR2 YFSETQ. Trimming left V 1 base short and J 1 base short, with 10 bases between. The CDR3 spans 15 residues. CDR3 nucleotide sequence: TGCGCCAGCAGCTTGATGTCTAGCGGCACAGATACGCAGTATTTT. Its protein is CASSLMSSGTDTQYF. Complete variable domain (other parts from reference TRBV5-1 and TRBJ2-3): KAGVTQTPRYLIKTRGQQVTLSCSPISGHRSVSWYQQTPGQGLQFLFEYFSETQRNKGNFPGRFSGRQFSNSRSEMNVSTLELGDSALYLCASSLMSSGTDTQYFGPGTRLTVL.

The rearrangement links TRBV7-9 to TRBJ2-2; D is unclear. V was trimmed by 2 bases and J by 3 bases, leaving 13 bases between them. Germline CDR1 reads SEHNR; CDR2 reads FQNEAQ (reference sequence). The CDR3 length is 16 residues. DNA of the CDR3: TGTGCCAGCAGCTTATTTTCAGAACTTGACACCGGGGAGCTGTTTTTT. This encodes CASSLFSELDTGELFF.

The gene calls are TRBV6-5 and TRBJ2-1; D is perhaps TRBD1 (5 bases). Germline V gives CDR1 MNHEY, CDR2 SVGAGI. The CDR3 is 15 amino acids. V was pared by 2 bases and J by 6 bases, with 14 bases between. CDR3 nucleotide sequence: TGTGCCAGCAGTTACAGGGGTAGGGGATCCAATGAGCAGTTCTTC. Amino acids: CASSYRGRGSNEQFF.

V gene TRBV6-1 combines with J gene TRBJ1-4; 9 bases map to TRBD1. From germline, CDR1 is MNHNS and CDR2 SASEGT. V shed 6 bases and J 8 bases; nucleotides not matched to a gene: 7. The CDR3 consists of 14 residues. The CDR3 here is CASRLLQGAEKLFF. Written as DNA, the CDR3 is TGTGCCAGCAGGCTATTACAGGGGGCGGAAAAACTGTTTTTT.

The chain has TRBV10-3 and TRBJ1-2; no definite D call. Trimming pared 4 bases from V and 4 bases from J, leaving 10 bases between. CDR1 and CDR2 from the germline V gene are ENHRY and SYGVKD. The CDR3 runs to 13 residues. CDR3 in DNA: TGTGCCATCAGTGGTGGCAGAGTCTATGGCTACACCTTC. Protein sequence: CAISGGRVYGYTF.

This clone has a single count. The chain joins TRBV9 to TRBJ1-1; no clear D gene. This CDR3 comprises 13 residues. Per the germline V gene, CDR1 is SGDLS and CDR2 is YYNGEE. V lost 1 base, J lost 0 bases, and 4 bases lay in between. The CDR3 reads CASSVFVNTEAFF. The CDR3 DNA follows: TGTGCCAGCAGCGTATTTGTGAACACTGAAGCTTTCTTT.

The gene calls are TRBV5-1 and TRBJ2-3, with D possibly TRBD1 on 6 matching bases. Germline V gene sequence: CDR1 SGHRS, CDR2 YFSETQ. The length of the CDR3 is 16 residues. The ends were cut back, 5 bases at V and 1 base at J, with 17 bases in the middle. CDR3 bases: TGCGCCAGCAGTGAAAGCTTGGGGGCTCGCACAGATACGCAGTATTTT. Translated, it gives CASSESLGARTDTQYF.

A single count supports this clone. CDR3 in amino acids: CASEGAGNTIYF. In DNA, the CDR3 is TGTGCCAGCGAGGGTGCTGGAAACACCATATATTTT. The rearrangement uses TRBV28 and TRBJ1-3; D gene uncertain. The CDR3 sequence is 12 residues long. V lost 8 bases to trimming and J lost 2 bases, with 7 bases between them. Germline CDR1 and CDR2: MDHEN and SYDVKM.

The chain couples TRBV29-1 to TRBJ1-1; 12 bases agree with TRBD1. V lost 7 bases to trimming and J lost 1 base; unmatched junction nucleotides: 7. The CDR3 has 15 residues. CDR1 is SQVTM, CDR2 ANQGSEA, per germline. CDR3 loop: CSAEGTGGENTEAFF. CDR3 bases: TGCAGCGCGGAAGGGACAGGGGGCGAGAACACTGAAGCTTTCTTT.

DNA of the CDR3: TGCGCCAGCAGCTTGGGGAGTAGCAATCAGCCCCAGCATTTT. It specifies CASSLGSSNQPQHF. The genes are TRBV5-1 and TRBJ1-5; no definite D call. This CDR3 contains 14 residues. Germline values: CDR1 SGHRS, CDR2 YFSETQ. Deletions cut 0 bases from V and 0 bases from J, with 4 bases between.

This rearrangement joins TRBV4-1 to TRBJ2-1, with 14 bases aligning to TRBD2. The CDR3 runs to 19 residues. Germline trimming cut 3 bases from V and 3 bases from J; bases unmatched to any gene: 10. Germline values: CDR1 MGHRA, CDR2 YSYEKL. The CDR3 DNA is TGCGCCAGCAGCCACGCCGCCGGGACTAGCGGGAGACTCTACAATGAGCAGTTCTTC. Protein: CASSHAAGTSGRLYNEQFF.

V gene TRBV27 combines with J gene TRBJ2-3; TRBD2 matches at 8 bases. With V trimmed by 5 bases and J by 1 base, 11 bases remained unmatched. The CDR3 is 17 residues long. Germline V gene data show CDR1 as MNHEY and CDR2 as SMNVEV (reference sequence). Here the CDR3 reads CASSPPGREVCTDTQYF. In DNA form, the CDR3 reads TGTGCCAGCAGTCCCCCCGGGAGGGAGGTGTGCACAGATACGCAGTATTTT.